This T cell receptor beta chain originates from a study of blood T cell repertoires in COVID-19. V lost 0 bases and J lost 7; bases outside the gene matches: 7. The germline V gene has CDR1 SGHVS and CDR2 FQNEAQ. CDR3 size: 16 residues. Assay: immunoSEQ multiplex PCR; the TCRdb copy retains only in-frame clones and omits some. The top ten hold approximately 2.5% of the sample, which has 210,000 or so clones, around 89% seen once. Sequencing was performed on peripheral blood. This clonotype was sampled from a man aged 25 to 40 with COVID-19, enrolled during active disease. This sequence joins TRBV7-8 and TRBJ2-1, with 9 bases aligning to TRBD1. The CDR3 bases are TGTGCCAGCAGCTTAGCCGGGACAGGGTACGGGAATGAGCAGTTCTTC. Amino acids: CASSLAGTGYGNEQFF.